The present entry profiles one T cell receptor beta chain with its context. This sample stems from a study of blood T cell repertoires in COVID-19. Study-wide background: Specimens from acute and convalescent COVID-19 originated in the United States, Italy and Spain. PBMCs, B-cell-depleted T cells, or T cells were the source of the cDNA or gDNA that made up the material.

Source study methods: Reference gene primer amplification yielded estimated nucleated cell counts. Assay: immunoSEQ multiplex PCR; the TCRdb copy retains only in-frame clones and omits some. V and J calls and clone size are given by that table; D and trimming were obtained from the DNA. The table records 200,000 to 250,000 clones, about 82% of them present only once. J lost 2 bases, V lost 9 bases, and 5 bases had no gene match. This CDR3 is 13 amino acids long. Germline CDR1 is ENHRY and CDR2 is SYGVKD. The chain combines TRBV10-3 with TRBJ1-2; 8 nucleotides agree with TRBD1. The material sequenced was peripheral blood. This receptor was identified in a man aged 80 or over with acute or convalescent COVID-19. DNA of the CDR3: TGTGCCATGGGGACAGGCCCCAACTATGGCTACACCTTC. Translated, it gives CAMGTGPNYGYTF.